This T cell receptor (beta chain) derives from a study of long-term antiretroviral therapy in people with HIV. Study-level background: The earliest samples came from an era when ART typically awaited falling CD4 counts.

The study, taken as a whole, reports: Comparison with controls showed narrower CDR3 length ranges in HIV repertoires. Pre-ART clonal expansion yielded clones that dominated the repertoire at all time points.

The authors ran the immunoSEQ assay, v3.0, at survey level. TCRdb's table, derived via immunoSEQ multiplex PCR, lists solely in-frame clones and lacks some. The sample has about 18,000 clones, 80% to 90% seen once. Cryopreserved PBMC, at 1-10 million per sample, were present before DNA extraction. The V end was cut by 2 bases, the J end by 0 bases, with 11 bases between. The germline V gene encodes CDR1 MNHEY and CDR2 SMNVEV (reference sequence). This CDR3 has 15 amino acids. A note on this clone: Its matching antigen is unknown.

The starting material was unsorted PBMCs, obtained 0.6 years after starting antiretroviral therapy. The source is a woman younger than 30 with HIV. V usage is TRBV27 and J usage is TRBJ2-7, with D perhaps matching TRBD1 (5 bases). In DNA form, the CDR3 reads TGTGCCAGCAGTTTACAACAGGCTCTCTCCTACGAGCAGTACTTC. Amino acids: CASSLQQALSYEQYF.